This TCR beta chain originates from a study of blood T cell repertoires in COVID-19. Trimming shortened V by 1 base and J by 0 bases, and 7 bases separated the two germline ends. CDR1 is LNHDA, CDR2 SQIVND, per germline (reference sequence). The CDR3 consists of 15 residues. In the original workflow: Amplification of reference gene primers provided the estimated nucleated cell counts. The method was immunoSEQ multiplex PCR; TCRdb's version includes in-frame clones alone and lacks a portion of them. For V, J and clone size, that table is used; D and trimming come from the DNA. This table holds over 55,000 clones, roughly 80% found once.

The source is a woman aged 40 to 50 with acute COVID-19. The specimen sequenced was PBMCs or T cells enriched from blood (not recorded which). The chain employs TRBV19 and TRBJ1-3, with unresolved D. The CDR3 sequence is CASSIAANSGNTIYF. The CDR3 DNA sequence: TGTGCCAGTAGTATAGCAGCGAACTCTGGAAACACCATATATTTT.